This T cell receptor beta chain originates from a study of cytomegalovirus exposure and HLA in healthy donors. For the study at large: An early data release held around 80 million unique TCRs from HLA-typed donors.

Overall study results and limits: The dataset shows that most TCR sequences were rare, while some public TCRs occurred in many donors. An apparent linkage of common viral pathogens to several of the most significant clusters emerged in a later analysis.

The PCR contained 60 Vbeta and 13 Jbeta primers. Repertoires were generated with immunoSEQ multiplex PCR, while TCRdb's copy carries only in-frame clones and drops some. This sample has some 130,000 clones, with 70% to 80% found just once. This CDR3 has 14 residues. Trimming removed 4 bases from V and 4 bases from J, with 10 bases in between. The germline V gene has CDR1 LNHDA and CDR2 SQIVND (reference sequence). In regard to this clone: Its matching antigen is unknown.

This TCR derives from a man aged 25 to 40 in good health and CMV-seronegative. The chain has TRBV19 and TRBJ2-2; D call uncertain. Sequenced sample: PBMCs. CDR3 amino acids: CASSNRGSTGELFF. In DNA form, the CDR3 reads TGTGCCAGTAGTAATCGAGGTAGCACCGGGGAGCTGTTTTTT.